Below, 20 T cell receptor beta chains from the same sample are listed, as sequenced in a study of blood T cells in healthy people across ages. Next came a second PCR, run for about 7 to 12 cycles, which used a sample-barcoded 5' primer along with a J-beta primer mix. TCRdb re-derived calls from the 5' RACE reads in MiXCR, one entry per CDR3 protein. The sample carries more than 1,400,000 distinct CDR3 sequences, 42% recorded once. Sequenced material: blood. These receptors all stem from a woman aged 18 to 35 in good health.

This clonotype was counted a few times. The chain has TRBV2 and TRBJ2-5; D remains ambiguous. This CDR3 contains 12 residues. V was cut by 7 bases and J by 7 bases, with 13 bases left in between. Germline values: CDR1 SNHLY, CDR2 FYNNEI. This chain's CDR3 is CASKVLVLTQYF. CDR3 coding DNA: TGTGCCAGCAAGGTTCTAGTTTTGACCCAGTACTTC.

As regards this clonotype: This clone may be a read error of a much larger clone one base away. The chain combines TRBV10-3 with TRBJ2-3; D uncertain. This CDR3 has 14 residues. CDR1 and CDR2 (germline): ENHRY, SYGVKD. The DNA of the CDR3 is TGTGCCATCAGGGAGTCTACTACCACAGATACGCAGTATTTT. Translating gives CAIRESTTTDTQYF.

This clonotype turned up a few times. The chain has TRBV3-1 and TRBJ2-7; D remains ambiguous. CDR1 and CDR2 (germline): LGHDT, YNNKEL (reference sequence). The CDR3 loop spans 13 amino acids. Trimming left V 10 bases short and J 0 bases short, with 13 bases between. CDR3 residues: CATTSLSSYEQYF. The CDR3, as DNA: TGTGCCACCACTTCCCTGAGCTCCTACGAGCAGTACTTC.

This chain joins TRBV19 and TRBJ2-7, with D unresolved. The germline CDR1 and CDR2 sequences are LNHDA and SQIVND (reference sequence). The CDR3 sequence is 14 residues long. The V end was cut by 6 bases, the J end by 1 base, with 13 bases between. In nucleotides, the CDR3 is TGTGCCAGTAGCCCCACCCCCGGATCCTACGAGCAGTACTTC. It encodes CASSPTPGSYEQYF.

This clonotype was counted a few times. The genes are TRBV28 and TRBJ1-5; D not resolved. Trimming pared 3 bases from V and 3 bases from J, leaving 18 bases between. Germline V gene sequence: CDR1 MDHEN, CDR2 SYDVKM. This CDR3 has 17 amino acids. The CDR3 coding sequence is TGTGCCAGCAGTTTCCTCCATGAGTCAGGTCTCAATCAGCCCCAGCATTTT. It codes for CASSFLHESGLNQPQHF. The full variable domain, its missing parts supplied by reference TRBV28 and TRBJ1-5, is DVKVTQSSRYLVKRTGEKVFLECVQDMDHENMFWYRQDPGLGLRLIYFSYDVKMKEKGDIPEGYSVSREKKERFSLILESASTNQTSMYLCASSFLHESGLNQPQHFGDGTRLSIL.

The CDR3 sequence is CASSPSPLDYGYTF. DNA for the CDR3: TGTGCCAGCTCACCTTCTCCCTTGGACTATGGCTACACCTTC. V gene TRBV18 combines with J gene TRBJ1-2; D remains ambiguous. Trimming left V 3 bases short and J 3 bases short, with 11 bases between. Germline CDR1 reads KGHSH; CDR2 reads LQKENI. This CDR3 comprises 14 residues.

This chain links TRBV6-1 with TRBJ2-7, with 12 bases aligning to TRBD2. This CDR3 is built from 22 residues. Germline CDR1 and CDR2: MNHNS and SASEGT. With 7 bases clipped from V and 0 bases from J, the junction kept 25 bases outside the gene matches. The DNA for the CDR3 is TGTGCCAGCACCCATACGGGGGACGGACTAGCGGGGACAAGGGCGAGCTCCTACGAGCAGTACTTC. Translating gives CASTHTGDGLAGTRASSYEQYF.

The genes are TRBV18 and TRBJ2-5; 8 bases fit TRBD2. V was pared by 3 bases and J by 11 bases, with 14 bases of the junction left unmatched. The CDR3 has 15 residues. Germline loops: CDR1 KGHSH, CDR2 LQKENI. In DNA, the CDR3 is TGTGCCAGCTCACCCCTGGGACTAGACTACAATGAGCAGTACTTC. Translating it yields CASSPLGLDYNEQYF.

Only a few counts were recorded for this clonotype. The J gene is TRBJ2-3, the V gene TRBV27, with 8 nucleotides matching TRBD1. This CDR3 region has 15 residues. Germline V lookup: CDR1 MNHEY, CDR2 SMNVEV (reference sequence). Trimming removed 7 bases from V and 4 bases from J; junction bases left unmatched: 10. In nucleotides, the CDR3 is TGTGCCAGCATGAATTTAGGACAGGGCTCAGATACGCAGTATTTT. Translation gives CASMNLGQGSDTQYF.

The gene calls are TRBV12-3 or TRBV12-4 and TRBJ1-5; D is unclear. This CDR3 contains 14 residues. Trimming stripped 8 bases from V and 2 bases from J, with 13 bases between. CDR3 protein: CASQVIGGNQPQHF. The DNA for the CDR3 is TGTGCCAGCCAGGTTATTGGAGGCAATCAGCCCCAGCATTTT.

The chain employs TRBV4-2 and TRBJ2-4; perhaps TRBD2 as D (5 bases). Germline CDR1 is LGHNA and CDR2 is YNFKEQ. This CDR3 region has 16 residues. The V end lost 3 bases, the J end lost 8 bases, and 20 bases lay between the germline ends. The CDR3 nucleotides are TGTGCCAGCAGCCAGGACTTTCCGGGCCAGGCGGACATTCAGTACTTC. Amino acid sequence: CASSQDFPGQADIQYF.

The gene calls are TRBV9 and TRBJ2-1; the D gene is possibly TRBD1 (6 bases). CDR3 length: 11 amino acids. Trimming stripped 7 bases from V and 8 bases from J, with 10 bases between. Germline CDR1 is SGDLS and CDR2 is YYNGEE. DNA of the CDR3: TGTGCCAGCCAGGGGAGCGATGAGCAGTTCTTC. Translating it yields CASQGSDEQFF.

Worth noting for this clonotype: Germline and junction disagree at one end, which may indicate a read error. This rearrangement joins TRBV10-3 to TRBJ2-6; D possibly corresponds to TRBD1 (6 bases). Per the germline V gene, CDR1 is ENHRY and CDR2 is SYGVKD. The CDR3 sequence is 15 residues long. CDR3 DNA sequence: TGTGCCAGCGAAACAGGGATTAGTGGGGCCAACGTCCTGAGTTTC. It is translated as CASETGISGANVLSF.

J is TRBJ2-7 and V is TRBV4-1; D is perhaps TRBD1 (5 bases). Germline V gives CDR1 MGHRA, CDR2 YSYEKL. CDR3 length: 15 amino acids. Deletions cut 1 base from V and 4 bases from J, with 14 bases between. As DNA, the CDR3 is TGCGCCAGCAGCCAAGTGGACGCCAGGGAATACGAGCAGTACTTC. Translation: CASSQVDAREYEQYF.

This clonotype was detected a few times. The chain employs TRBV12-3 or TRBV12-4 and TRBJ2-5; D could derive from TRBD1 or TRBD2 (5 bases each). This CDR3 has 14 residues. V was cut by 5 bases and J by 4 bases, with 14 bases left in between. CDR3 residues: CASSPPPGTETQYF. The DNA for the CDR3 is TGTGCCAGCAGTCCCCCCCCCGGGACAGAGACCCAGTACTTC.

V gene TRBV28 combines with J gene TRBJ1-4, with a tentative D call TRBD1 (5 bases). From germline, CDR1 is MDHEN and CDR2 SYDVKM. V gave up 3 bases and J gave up 4 bases, with 15 bases separating them. The CDR3 is made up of 16 amino acids. This CDR3 reads CASSFRQRAYNEKLFF. The CDR3 DNA reads as TGTGCCAGCAGTTTTCGACAGAGGGCCTATAATGAAAAACTGTTTTTT.

The CDR3 region has the DNA TGTGCTAGCGGAGGACTAGTGGCGCAGTATTTT. Protein: CASGGLVAQYF. V usage is TRBV12-5 and J usage is TRBJ2-3, with TRBD2 matching 7 bases. After removal of 9 bases from V and 10 bases from J, the junction contained 7 bases not matched to a gene. The germline V gene has CDR1 LGHNT and CDR2 FRNRAP. CDR3 length: 11 residues.

This chain joins TRBV20-1 and TRBJ2-4; the match to TRBD1 covers 7 bases. This CDR3 spans 13 amino acids. The V segment lost 6 bases and the J segment 4 bases; nucleotides outside the gene matches: 6. CDR1 and CDR2 from the germline V gene are DFQATT and SNEGSKA (reference sequence). The CDR3 DNA follows: TGCAGTGCCAAATCGGGACAGAAAAACATTCAGTACTTC. It codes for CSAKSGQKNIQYF.

This clonotype was picked up many times. The J gene is TRBJ2-1, the V gene TRBV13; no clear D. V shed 2 bases and J shed 7 bases, with 18 bases lying between them. CDR1 is PRHDT and CDR2 is FYEKMQ in the germline V gene (reference sequence). The CDR3 contains 16 residues. In DNA, the CDR3 is TGTGCCAGCAGCTTAAAGTGGCGAGAAGATTTTAATGAGCAGTTCTTC. This codes for CASSLKWREDFNEQFF.

The chain uses TRBV20-1 and TRBJ1-2; no firm D call. V dropped 3 bases and J dropped 7 bases, with 27 bases sitting between them. Germline CDR1 and CDR2: DFQATT and SNEGSKA (reference sequence). The CDR3 runs 17 residues. The CDR3 region has the DNA TGCAGTGCTAGGGATCCCTTCGGGCCTACTCCCCACTCTGGCTACACCTTC. Translating it yields CSARDPFGPTPHSGYTF.